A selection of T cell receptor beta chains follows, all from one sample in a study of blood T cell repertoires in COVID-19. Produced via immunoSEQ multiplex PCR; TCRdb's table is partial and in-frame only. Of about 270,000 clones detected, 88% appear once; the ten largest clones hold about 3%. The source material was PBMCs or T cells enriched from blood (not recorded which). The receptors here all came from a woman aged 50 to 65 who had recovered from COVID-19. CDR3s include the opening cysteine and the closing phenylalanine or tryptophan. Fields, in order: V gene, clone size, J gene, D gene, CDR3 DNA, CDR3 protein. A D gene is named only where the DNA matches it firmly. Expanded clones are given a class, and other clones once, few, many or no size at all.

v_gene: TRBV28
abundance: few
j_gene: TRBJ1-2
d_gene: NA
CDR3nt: TGTGCCAGCAGTTTATCGTCAGACTATGGCTACACCTTC
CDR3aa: CASSLSSDYGYTF

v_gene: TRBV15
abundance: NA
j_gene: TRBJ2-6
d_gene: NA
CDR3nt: TGTGCCACCAGCAGGGGGGACATTTTCAGCTCTGGGGCCAACGTCCTGACTTTC
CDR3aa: CATSRGDIFSSGANVLTF

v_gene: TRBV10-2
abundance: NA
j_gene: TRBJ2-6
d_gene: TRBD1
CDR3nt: TGCGCCAGCAAGCCGACAGGGGCTGGGGCCAACGTCCTGACTTTC
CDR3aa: CASKPTGAGANVLTF

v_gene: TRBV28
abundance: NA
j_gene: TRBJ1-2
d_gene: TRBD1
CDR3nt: TGTGCCAGCAGTTTTGGGACAGCTTATGGCTACACCTTC
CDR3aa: CASSFGTAYGYTF

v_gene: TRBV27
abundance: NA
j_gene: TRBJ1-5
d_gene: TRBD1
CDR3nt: TGTGCCAGCAGTCCAGGGACAGGGGTTGGCAATCAGCCCCAGCATTTT
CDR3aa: CASSPGTGVGNQPQHF

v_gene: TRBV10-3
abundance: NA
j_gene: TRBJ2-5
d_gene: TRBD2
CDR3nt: TGTGCCATCAGTGAGTCGGCTAGCGGGAGCGGAGAGACCCAGTACTTC
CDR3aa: CAISESASGSGETQYF

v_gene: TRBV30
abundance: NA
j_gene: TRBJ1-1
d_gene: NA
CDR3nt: TGTGCCTGGACTGAAGGGGGTGAAGCTTTCTTT
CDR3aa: CAWTEGGEAFF

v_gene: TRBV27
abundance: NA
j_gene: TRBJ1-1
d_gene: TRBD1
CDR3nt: TGTGCCAGCAGTTTAGGACAGGGGAGGTGGATGAACACTGAAGCTTTCTTT
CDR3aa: CASSLGQGRWMNTEAFF

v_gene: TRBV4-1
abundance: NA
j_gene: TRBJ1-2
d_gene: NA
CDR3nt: TGCGCCAGCAGCCAAGCGGAGCAGGGGAACTATGGCTACACCTTC
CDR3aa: CASSQAEQGNYGYTF

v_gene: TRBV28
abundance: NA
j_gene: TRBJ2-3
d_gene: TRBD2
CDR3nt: TGTGCCAGCAGTTCCCCGGGACTAGTTACAGATACGCAGTATTTT
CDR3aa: CASSSPGLVTDTQYF

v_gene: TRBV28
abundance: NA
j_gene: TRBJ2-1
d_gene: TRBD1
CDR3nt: TGTGCCAGCAGGACAATTCGACAGGGTCATGGGGAGCAGTTCTTC
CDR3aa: CASRTIRQGHGEQFF